This entry concerns a single T cell receptor beta chain. The data were obtained in a study of blood T cell repertoires in COVID-19. The data were produced by immunoSEQ multiplex PCR, yet TCRdb's version contains in-frame clones alone and is incomplete. The data show 90,000 to 120,000 clones, with about 91% seen just once and approximately 6.8% held by the top ten. The CDR3 consists of 16 residues. Germline V CDR1 and CDR2: MRHNA, SNTAGT. The trim removed 0 bases at V and 6 bases at J, leaving 7 bases unmatched. This TCR derives from a man between 45 and 60 years old with active or convalescent COVID-19. The sequencing input was peripheral blood. The chain joins TRBV6-4 to TRBJ2-1; TRBD2 aligns across 8 bases. In nucleotides, the CDR3 is TGTGCCAGCAGTGACTCCAGGGCGGGGGGCGGCAATGAGCAGTTCTTC. Translated, it gives CASSDSRAGGGNEQFF.